The TCR beta chain described here comes from a study of shared clonotypes between healthy human individuals. This clone occurred once. Its antigen is unknown. V dropped 5 bases and J dropped 7; count of bases not matched to a gene: 11. The CDR3 covers 14 residues. Per the germline V gene, CDR1 is MNHEY and CDR2 is SMNVEV (reference sequence). At a deep level, the assay was run. Some clones are missing from TCRdb's copy, which holds only in-frame ones; the method was immunoSEQ multiplex PCR. Of about 700,000 clones listed, approximately 79% were seen once; the top ten hold roughly 1.7%. Whole-study results and caveats: It was observed that roughly 5.1% of naive CD4 clonotypes were shared across several donors. Generation of non-shared clonotypes was less probable than generation of clonotypes shared by all four donors.

CD4+ cell separation produced CD45RA+ naive and CD45RA-negative memory subsets. The TCR sequence derives from a woman aged 25 to 45 in good health. The sample was memory CD4+ T cells sorted from blood. The subset was: CD45RA-negative fraction. The chain links TRBV27 to TRBJ2-7, with TRBD1 identical over 7 bases. In DNA, the CDR3 is TGTGCCAGCAGTCTAACACGACAGGGCGGGGAGCAGTACTTC. Encoded protein: CASSLTRQGGEQYF.